This TCR beta chain was sequenced in a study of blood T cell repertoires in COVID-19. About the study: Samples of COVID-19 (acute and convalescent) were obtained from the United States, Italy and Spain. In each case, the material was cDNA or gDNA derived from T cells, B-cell-depleted T cells, or PBMCs.

In the source study's methods: The authors estimated nucleated cell counts from reference gene primer amplification. The repertoire was sequenced with immunoSEQ multiplex PCR; TCRdb's copy has only in-frame clones and lacks some. V and J calls and clone size follow that table, whereas D and trimming were derived from the DNA. The sample lists approximately 250,000 clones, approximately 82% occurring once. Germline CDR1 and CDR2: WSHSY and SAAADI. This CDR3 comprises 13 residues. V was trimmed by 9 bases and J by 0 bases, leaving 9 bases between them. This clonotype was obtained from a man aged 35-49 years who had recovered from COVID-19. Specimen: peripheral blood. The V and J genes are TRBV10-2 and TRBJ1-3; D remains ambiguous. The CDR3 loop reads CASGRDSGNTIYF. In nucleotides, the CDR3 is TGCGCCAGTGGACGGGACTCTGGAAACACCATATATTTT.